This T cell receptor (beta chain) was sequenced in a study of shared clonotypes between healthy human individuals. The CDR3 consists of 14 residues. Germline V CDR1 and CDR2: SGHNT, YYREEE (reference sequence). With 3 bases clipped from V and 6 bases from J, the junction kept 5 bases outside the gene matches. Generated by immunoSEQ multiplex PCR, the TCRdb table keeps only in-frame clones and is missing some. The table lists some 580,000 clones, around 97% of them singletons. The V and J genes are TRBV5-4 and TRBJ2-7; 11 bases match TRBD1. The sequenced sample consisted of naive CD4+ T cells sorted from blood. Subset indicated: CD45RA+ positively selected. This sequence originates from a woman in her thirties in good health. The CDR3 sequence: CASSYGTGGFEQYF. The CDR3 DNA reads TGTGCCAGCAGCTATGGGACAGGGGGTTTCGAGCAGTACTTC. The entire variable domain, with the rest obtained from reference TRBV5-4 and TRBJ2-7, is as follows: ETGVTQSPTHLIKTRGQQVTLRCSSQSGHNTVSWYQQALGQGPQFIFQYYREEENGRGNFPPRFSGLQFPNYSSELNVNALELDDSALYLCASSYGTGGFEQYFGPGTRLTVT.